The T cell receptor beta chain described here comes from a study of graft-versus-host responses after intestinal transplantation. The wider study: Multivisceral, liver-intestinal, or isolated intestinal transplants were given to recipients. Each recipient received anti-thymocyte globulin induction, then tacrolimus and steroids for around 3 years. Study-level points and caveats: Investigators detected GvH clones in recipient marrow, with some emerging earlier in ileum or blood. Clonal ratios of graft-versus-host to host-versus-graft in allografts were high for patients exhibiting graft-donor T cell macrochimerism.

Remarks on this clone: What it binds is not known.

The repertoire was sequenced with immunoSEQ multiplex PCR; TCRdb's copy has only in-frame clones and lacks some. Altogether 85,000 to 100,000 clones are present, around 92% being singletons, with the ten largest covering around 0.067%. CDR1 SGHTA and CDR2 FQGNSA come from the germline V gene. The CDR3 has 13 residues. Trimming left V 1 base short and J 5 bases short, with 9 bases between. Sequencing was performed on unstimulated CD8+ T cells sorted from spleen or lymph node cells, taken before transplant. The receptor's source is a human donor who was the organ donor for an intestinal transplant. The chain has TRBV7-2 and TRBJ2-7; D is ambiguous. The CDR3 nucleotides are TGTGCCAGCAGCTTAGTCTCAGTCAACGAGCAGTACTTC. Protein product: CASSLVSVNEQYF.